Listed below are T cell receptor beta chains from one sample, sequenced in a study of T cells in Graves' hyperthyroidism and ophthalmopathy. A single record per CDR3 protein comes from TCRdb applying MiXCR to the multiplex PCR reads. The sample has 300,000 to 450,000 distinct CDR3 sequences, about 14% seen once. Sequenced material: blood. All receptors derive from a woman aged 25 to 45 with Graves' ophthalmopathy. The CDR3 runs from the conserved cysteine through the conserved F or W. Each record gives: J gene, V gene, D gene, CDR3 protein. A D gene is named only where the DNA matches it firmly.

>TRBJ2-1|TRBV19|TRBD2
CASSIAWRLARRGEQFF
>TRBJ2-2|TRBV27|.
CASTQILALGGELFF
>TRBJ1-5|TRBV6-1|TRBD1
CASSERRTGGSNQPQHF
>TRBJ2-3|TRBV5-1|TRBD2
CASRAAGEEDTQYF
>TRBJ1-5|TRBV10-3|.
CAISEGQGDQPQHF
>TRBJ2-7|TRBV5-8|.
CASSRERGGYEQYF
>TRBJ1-5|TRBV6-1|.
CASAVLLDNQPQHF
>TRBJ2-5|TRBV7-2|TRBD2
CASSLVFSGLAGPETQYF
>TRBJ2-7|TRBV30|.
CAQGTGASYEQYF
>TRBJ2-1|TRBV28|.
CASSLWKLNEQFF
>TRBJ1-5|TRBV12-3/TRBV12-4|.
CASSSWGSNQPQHF
>TRBJ1-1|TRBV27|.
CASFRNTEAFF
>TRBJ2-5|TRBV28|TRBD2
CASSPGTSGETQYF
>TRBJ1-2|TRBV12-5|.
CASGLGGIANYGYTF
>TRBJ2-1|TRBV12-3/TRBV12-4|TRBD2
CASGPGGLAGGEQFF
>TRBJ2-2|TRBV7-8|TRBD2
CASSFPSGGTSNTGELFF
>TRBJ1-2|TRBV6-1|.
CASKGSLEVPNYGYTF
>.|TRBV7-8|.
CASSLVSREQYF
>TRBJ1-1|TRBV20-1|.
CSARVLGTSLNTEAFF
>TRBJ2-1|TRBV4-2|TRBD1
CASSQDLRTGADNEQFF
>TRBJ1-3|TRBV3-1|TRBD1
CASSRFPQGARHTIYF
>TRBJ2-5|TRBV20-1|.
CSVIPLTRSKETQYF
>TRBJ2-2|TRBV2|.
CASSEAETLTGELFF
>TRBJ2-3|TRBV20-1|TRBD1
CSASPGQGQDTQYF
>TRBJ1-5|TRBV6-2/TRBV6-3|TRBD1
CATRDRAYQPQHF
>TRBJ2-1|TRBV18|.
CASSPPNSDYNEQFF
>TRBJ2-2|TRBV6-1|.
CASTPPDPQSSGELFF
>TRBJ1-1|TRBV7-2|TRBD1
CASSRQTGVETEAFF
>TRBJ2-7|TRBV6-1|.
CASNRLQGYEQYF
>TRBJ2-1|TRBV24-1|.
CATSDLNTLEFF
>TRBJ1-4|TRBV28|.
CASRTPGRLEKLFF
>TRBJ1-1|TRBV29-1|.
CSVDIGQSQAFF
>TRBJ2-5|TRBV28|.
CASSNPVTRRGIETQYF
>TRBJ1-6|TRBV18|.
CASTAEGDSPLHF
>TRBJ1-4|TRBV6-1|TRBD1
CASSGEGATTNEKLFF
>TRBJ1-1|TRBV12-3/TRBV12-4|.
CASRDRGPNTEAFF
>TRBJ1-3|TRBV28|TRBD1
CASSPWGQATGNTIYF
>TRBJ2-7|TRBV9|.
CASSAQGYSYEQYF
>TRBJ1-5|TRBV20-1|.
CSASEYPGIRNQPQHF
>TRBJ1-2|TRBV5-8|TRBD1
CASSPDRGGGYDIGYGYTF